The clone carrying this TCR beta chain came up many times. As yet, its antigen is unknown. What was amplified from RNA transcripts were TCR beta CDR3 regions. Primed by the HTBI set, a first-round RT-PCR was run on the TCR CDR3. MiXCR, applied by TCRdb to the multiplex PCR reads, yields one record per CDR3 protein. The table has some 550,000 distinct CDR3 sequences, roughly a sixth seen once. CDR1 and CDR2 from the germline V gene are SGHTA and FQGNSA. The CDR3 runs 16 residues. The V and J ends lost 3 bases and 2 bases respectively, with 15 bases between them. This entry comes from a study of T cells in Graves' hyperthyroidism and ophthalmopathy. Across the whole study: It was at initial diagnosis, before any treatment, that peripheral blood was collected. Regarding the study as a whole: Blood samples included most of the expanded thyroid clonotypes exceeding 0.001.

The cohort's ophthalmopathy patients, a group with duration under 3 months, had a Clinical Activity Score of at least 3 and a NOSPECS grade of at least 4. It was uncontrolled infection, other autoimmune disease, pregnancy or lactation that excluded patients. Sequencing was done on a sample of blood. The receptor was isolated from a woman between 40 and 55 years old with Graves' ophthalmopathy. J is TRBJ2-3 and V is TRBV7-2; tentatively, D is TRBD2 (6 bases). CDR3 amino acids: CASSFTGTPFTDTQYF. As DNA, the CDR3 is TGTGCCAGCAGCTTCACCGGGACTCCCTTCACAGATACGCAGTATTTT. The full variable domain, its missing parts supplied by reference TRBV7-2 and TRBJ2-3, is GAGVSQSPSNKVTEKGKDVELRCDPISGHTALYWYRQSLGQGLEFLIYFQGNSAPDKSGLPSDRFSAERTGGSVSTLTIQRTQQEDSAVYLCASSFTGTPFTDTQYFGPGTRLTVL.